The 9 T cell receptor beta chains listed next were all sequenced from one sample in a study of cytomegalovirus exposure and HLA in healthy donors (dated by TCRdb to 2015 to 2018). Library creation used the immunoSEQ multiplex PCR assay. A mixture of 60 forward primers for TCR Vbeta segments and 13 reverse primers for TCR Jbeta segments was used in the multiplex PCR. TCRdb re-hosts the immuneACCESS table, in-frame sequences only. Its copies lack some clones; in the studies checked, an unresolved V gene accounts for under half of them, and the cause for the rest is not known. The table for this sample lists some 98,000 clones; roughly 82% of them were counted only once. 8% to 9% of the sample is taken by the ten largest. The sequenced sample was PBMCs. The receptors were gathered from a human donor in good health.

This clone was detected only once. The CDR3 loop is CASSPKAGGSNQPQHF. The CDR3 DNA reads TGTGCCAGCTCACCTAAGGCGGGGGGCAGCAATCAGCCCCAGCATTTT. The chain combines TRBV18 with TRBJ1-5, with D tentatively TRBD1 (6 bases). V was shortened by 3 bases and J by 1 base, with 13 bases between the two germline ends. This CDR3 region has 16 residues. The V gene's germline CDR1 is KGHSH and CDR2 LQKENI.

In this sample, this clone turned up a few times. J is TRBJ2-7 and V is TRBV28; weak D call: TRBD2 (5 bases). V shed 3 bases and J shed 0 bases, with 15 bases lying between them. Germline assignment: CDR1 MDHEN and CDR2 SYDVKM. The CDR3 totals 16 residues. CDR3: CASSFDLALISYEQYF. The CDR3 DNA reads as TGTGCCAGCAGTTTTGATCTAGCCCTTATCTCCTACGAGCAGTACTTC.

The chain joins TRBV13 to TRBJ1-4; 8 bases are shared with TRBD1. Trimming removed 5 bases from V and 2 bases from J; junction bases left unmatched: 7. CDR3 length: 16 residues. Germline assignment: CDR1 PRHDT and CDR2 FYEKMQ (reference sequence). The CDR3 is CASSLTTGGTNEKLFF. CDR3 nucleotides: TGTGCCAGCAGCCTCACAACAGGGGGTACTAATGAAAAACTGTTTTTT.

A few counts support this clone. CDR3 nucleotides: TGTGCCAGTAGTATCGGACAGGGACCTGATGGCTACACCTTC. Its translation: CASSIGQGPDGYTF. This rearrangement joins TRBV19 to TRBJ1-2, with 8 positions matching TRBD1. This CDR3 has 14 residues. The trim removed 3 bases at V and 6 bases at J, leaving 6 bases unmatched. Germline V lookup: CDR1 LNHDA, CDR2 SQIVND (reference sequence). The variable domain in full, completed from reference TRBV19 and TRBJ1-2, reads DGGITQSPKYLFRKEGQNVTLSCEQNLNHDAMYWYRQDPGQGLRLIYYSQIVNDFQKGDIAEGYSVSREKKESFPLTVTSAQKNPTAFYLCASSIGQGPDGYTFGSGTRLTVV.

This rearrangement joins TRBV5-1 to TRBJ1-1; D unclear. CDR3 length: 14 residues. Germline V CDR1 and CDR2: SGHRS, YFSETQ. Trimming stripped 0 bases from V and 1 base from J, with 7 bases between. CDR3: CASSLVQENTEAFF. DNA for the CDR3: TGCGCCAGCAGCTTGGTGCAGGAGAACACTGAAGCTTTCTTT.

The V gene is TRBV9, the J gene TRBJ2-2; D possibly corresponds to TRBD2 (5 bases). The germline V gene encodes CDR1 SGDLS and CDR2 YYNGEE. The V end was cut by 1 base, the J end by 1 base, with 11 bases between. This CDR3 is built from 16 residues. The CDR3 region is CASSVSAGQNTGELFF. The CDR3 nucleotides are TGTGCCAGCAGCGTAAGCGCGGGCCAGAACACCGGGGAGCTGTTTTTT.

This chain connects TRBV7-9 to TRBJ1-6; the D is unclear. V shed 5 bases and J shed 2 bases, with 7 bases lying between them. The CDR3 has 14 residues. The germline CDR1 and CDR2 sequences are SEHNR and FQNEAQ (reference sequence). The CDR3: CASSLQAYNSPLHF. The CDR3 DNA sequence: TGTGCCAGCAGCCTCCAGGCCTATAATTCACCCCTCCACTTT.

This chain uses TRBV7-2 with TRBJ1-4, with 10 nucleotides matching TRBD1. The CDR3 consists of 15 residues. With V trimmed by 3 bases and J by 3 bases, 1 base remained unmatched. Per germline, CDR1 SGHTA and CDR2 FQGNSA. CDR3 residues: CASSFDRGPNEKLFF. The CDR3 coding sequence is TGTGCCAGCAGCTTCGACAGGGGGCCTAATGAAAAACTGTTTTTT.

This chain's CDR3 is CASNNRDRGQAFF. The CDR3 nucleotides are TGTGCCAGTAACAATCGGGACAGGGGGCAAGCTTTCTTT. V and J are TRBV2 and TRBJ1-1; 12 nucleotides match TRBD1. The J segment lost 9 bases and the V segment lost 9 bases, leaving 8 bases of the junction unmatched. The V gene's germline CDR1 is SNHLY and CDR2 FYNNEI. CDR3 length: 13 residues.